The 21 T cell receptor beta chains below were found in one sample sequenced in a study of shared clonotypes between healthy human individuals. The assay was immunoSEQ multiplex PCR, and TCRdb's table has in-frame clones only and misses some. This sample has 2 million to 2.5 million clones, with 85% to 95% found just once. Positively selected for CCR7, the CD45RO-negative cells used as naive CD8 cells excluded terminally differentiated effector memory CD45RA+ cells. Sequences were obtained from naive CD8+ T cells sorted from blood. The receptors shown here come from a young man in good health.

This clone came up a few times. The chain employs TRBV2 and TRBJ1-1; D gene ambiguous. CDR1 SNHLY and CDR2 FYNNEI come from the germline V gene. The CDR3 spans 13 residues. V lost 7 bases and J 4 bases, leaving 13 bases between the germline ends. The CDR3: CASTEGSITEAFF. The CDR3 region has the DNA TGTGCCAGCACCGAGGGTTCAATCACTGAAGCTTTCTTT.

This chain uses TRBV5-1 with TRBJ2-7, with TRBD2 identical over 10 bases. V was pared by 2 bases and J by 0 bases, with 11 bases of the junction left unmatched. CDR3 length equals 18 residues. From germline, CDR1 is SGHRS and CDR2 YFSETQ. Here the CDR3 DNA reads TGCGCCAGCAGCTTTGAGGGGGGTACTAGCGGGAACTCCTACGAGCAGTACTTC. Translating it yields CASSFEGGTSGNSYEQYF.

The genes are TRBV9 and TRBJ2-2; 10 nucleotides line up with TRBD2. Losses at the gene ends were 4 bases for V and 7 bases for J; bases not matched to a gene: 10. CDR3 length: 16 residues. Per germline, CDR1 SGDLS and CDR2 YYNGEE. The chain's CDR3 is CASSPSLAGDFGELFF. For the CDR3, the DNA is TGTGCCAGCAGCCCCAGCCTAGCGGGAGATTTCGGGGAGCTGTTTTTT.

The CDR3, as DNA: TGTGCCAGCAGCTCTCGAGGGGGGGATTCCTCCTACGAGCAGTACTTC. Translation gives CASSSRGGDSSYEQYF. The rearrangement links TRBV7-8 to TRBJ2-7; TRBD2 might be the D (7 bases). The CDR3 is 16 residues long. Trimming cost V 4 bases and J 0 bases, with 16 bases left between them. Germline lookup yields CDR1 SGHVS and CDR2 FQNEAQ.

The chain has TRBV13 and TRBJ1-2; D ambiguous. Deletions cut 8 bases from V and 2 bases from J, with 9 bases between. Germline V lookup: CDR1 PRHDT, CDR2 FYEKMQ (reference sequence). The length of the CDR3 is 12 residues. The CDR3 sequence is CASGRANYGYTF. DNA for the CDR3: TGTGCCAGCGGGAGGGCGAACTATGGCTACACCTTC.

The rearrangement joins TRBV30 to TRBJ2-7; 9 nucleotides align to TRBD1. V dropped 0 bases and J dropped 7; count of bases not matched to a gene: 13. Germline assignment: CDR1 GTSNPN and CDR2 SVGIG (reference sequence). This CDR3 has 16 amino acids. The CDR3 loop reads CAWSVPGQGYSGEQYF. The CDR3 DNA sequence: TGTGCCTGGAGTGTCCCGGGACAGGGATACTCGGGGGAGCAGTACTTC.

The V and J genes are TRBV27 and TRBJ2-5; TRBD2 agrees at 14 bases. The CDR3 consists of 15 residues. V gave up 5 bases and J gave up 6 bases; unmatched junction bases: 5. Germline V gene sequence: CDR1 MNHEY, CDR2 SMNVEV (reference sequence). The DNA for the CDR3 is TGTGCCAGCAGTCCGGGACTAGCGGGGGTAAAGACCCAGTACTTC. This sequence encodes CASSPGLAGVKTQYF.

The rearrangement links TRBV30 to TRBJ2-7; no firm D call. CDR1 GTSNPN and CDR2 SVGIG come from the germline V gene (reference sequence). The germline V and J ends were trimmed by 2 bases and 6 bases, with 11 bases remaining between them. The CDR3 is made up of 12 amino acids. The chain's CDR3 is CAWSPQPTEQYF. In nucleotides, the CDR3 is TGTGCCTGGAGTCCACAGCCAACCGAGCAGTACTTC.

This clone was recorded only once. The sample carries other DNA sequences with the same CDR3. The chain has TRBV27 and TRBJ2-1; no firm D call. Germline CDR1 is MNHEY and CDR2 is SMNVEV (reference sequence). The CDR3 has 15 amino acids. The V end lost 3 bases, the J end lost 0 bases, and 9 bases lay between the germline ends. CDR3 region: CASSLGTSSYNEQFF. The DNA of the CDR3 is TGTGCCAGCAGTTTGGGAACGAGCTCCTACAATGAGCAGTTCTTC.

The chain couples TRBV14 to TRBJ1-5, with D uncertain. This CDR3 contains 14 residues. CDR1 and CDR2 (germline): SGHDN, FVKESK. V was clipped by 2 bases and J by 1 base, with 6 bases between them. CDR3 coding DNA: TGTGCCAGCAGCCAAAGGTTCAGCAATCAGCCCCAGCATTTT. It encodes CASSQRFSNQPQHF.

V is TRBV4-1 and J is TRBJ1-1, with a weak D call TRBD1 (5 bases). This CDR3 has 14 amino acids. CDR1 is MGHRA and CDR2 is YSYEKL in the germline V gene. Trimming took off 2 bases at V and 1 base at J, with 8 bases between the two ends. DNA of the CDR3: TGCGCCAGCAGCCAAAGAGGGGCGAACACTGAAGCTTTCTTT. Translating it yields CASSQRGANTEAFF.

This clone showed up just once. The V call is TRBV4-2, the J call TRBJ1-2; D is unresolved. The CDR3 is 15 amino acids. Germline-derived CDR1 and CDR2 are LGHNA and YNFKEQ. Trimming left V 1 base short and J 4 bases short, with 13 bases between. CDR3 in DNA: TGTGCCAGCAGCCAAGTTATCGGGGTTTCCTATGGCTACACCTTC. This gives the protein CASSQVIGVSYGYTF.

The rearrangement joins TRBV18 to TRBJ1-1; 9 bases are a match to TRBD1. The CDR3 consists of 15 residues. V shed 4 bases and J 7 bases; nucleotides not matched to a gene: 10. Germline CDR1 is KGHSH and CDR2 is LQKENI. This chain's CDR3 is CASSRRDRDRSEAFF. DNA of the CDR3: TGTGCCAGCTCACGACGGGACAGGGACAGGAGTGAAGCTTTCTTT.

This chain joins TRBV30 and TRBJ2-1, with 12 bases aligning to TRBD2. Germline V gene lookup returns CDR1 GTSNPN and CDR2 SVGIG (reference sequence). There are 16 residues in the CDR3. V lost 4 bases, J lost 4 bases, and 8 bases stayed unmatched. Here the CDR3 DNA reads TGTGCCTGGATGCCGTTACTAGCGGGAGGATACAATGAGCAGTTCTTC. Translation: CAWMPLLAGGYNEQFF.

This chain joins TRBV28 and TRBJ2-1; the D is unclear. The V and J ends lost 5 bases and 6 bases respectively, with 11 bases between them. Germline loops: CDR1 MDHEN, CDR2 SYDVKM. The CDR3 length is 13 residues. CDR3 bases: TGTGCCAGCAGTCAACCGGAAGGCAATGAGCAGTTCTTC. Its translation: CASSQPEGNEQFF. The whole variable domain, filled in from reference TRBV28 and TRBJ2-1, reads DVKVTQSSRYLVKRTGEKVFLECVQDMDHENMFWYRQDPGLGLRLIYFSYDVKMKEKGDIPEGYSVSREKKERFSLILESASTNQTSMYLCASSQPEGNEQFFGPGTRLTVL.

V gene TRBV28 combines with J gene TRBJ1-2; D is possibly TRBD1 (5 bases). Germline V CDR1 and CDR2: MDHEN, SYDVKM. CDR3 length: 16 amino acids. Trimming took 5 bases from V and 3 from J, leaving 19 bases between them. The CDR3 spells CASSPTIKGRDYGYTF. CDR3 sequence (DNA): TGTGCCAGCAGTCCGACGATTAAGGGGCGAGACTATGGCTACACCTTC.

This sequence joins TRBV9 and TRBJ2-3; 7 nucleotides agree with TRBD1. Germline V gene data show CDR1 as SGDLS and CDR2 as YYNGEE. V lost 4 bases and J lost 2; bases outside the gene matches: 7. This CDR3 region has 15 residues. CDR3 in DNA: TGTGCCAGCAGCTCCCGACAGGGAAACACAGATACGCAGTATTTT. Translation: CASSSRQGNTDTQYF.

The chain combines TRBV2 with TRBJ2-5, with 7 nucleotides matching TRBD1. The V gene's germline CDR1 is SNHLY and CDR2 FYNNEI. Trimming removed 2 bases from V and 2 bases from J; junction bases left unmatched: 2. This CDR3 is 14 amino acids long. The CDR3 DNA reads as TGTGCCAGCAGTGAACTACAGGGGCAAGAGACCCAGTACTTC. It specifies CASSELQGQETQYF.

The chain is built from TRBV9 and TRBJ1-2; tentatively, D is TRBD1 (6 bases). V was shortened by 4 bases and J by 7 bases, with 17 bases between the two germline ends. CDR1 is SGDLS, CDR2 YYNGEE, per germline. This CDR3 region has 14 residues. As DNA, the CDR3 is TGTGCCAGCAGCCCACGGACAGAACCGAGTGGCTACACCTTC. It specifies CASSPRTEPSGYTF.

This sequence joins TRBV7-9 and TRBJ2-7; D is possibly TRBD1 or TRBD2 (6 bases each). The germline CDR1 and CDR2 sequences are SEHNR and FQNEAQ (reference sequence). V shed 5 bases and J shed 2 bases, with 13 bases lying between them. The CDR3 totals 14 residues. CDR3 in DNA: TGTGCCAGCAGCCCAGTAGGGGGGCCCTACGAGCAGTACTTC. The encoded protein is CASSPVGGPYEQYF.

The chain has TRBV7-9 and TRBJ1-2; D remains unclear. V gave up 1 base and J gave up 4 bases, with 10 bases separating them. The CDR3 length is 14 residues. Germline CDR1 and CDR2: SEHNR and FQNEAQ (reference sequence). The CDR3 coding sequence is TGTGCCAGCAGCTTAGGGTCAGCGGCCTATGGCTACACCTTC. It specifies CASSLGSAAYGYTF. The entire variable domain, with the rest obtained from reference TRBV7-9 and TRBJ1-2, is as follows: DTGVSQNPRHKITKRGQNVTFRCDPISEHNRLYWYRQTLGQGPEFLTYFQNEAQLEKSRLLSDRFSAERPKGSFSTLEIQRTEQGDSAMYLCASSLGSAAYGYTFGSGTRLTVV.